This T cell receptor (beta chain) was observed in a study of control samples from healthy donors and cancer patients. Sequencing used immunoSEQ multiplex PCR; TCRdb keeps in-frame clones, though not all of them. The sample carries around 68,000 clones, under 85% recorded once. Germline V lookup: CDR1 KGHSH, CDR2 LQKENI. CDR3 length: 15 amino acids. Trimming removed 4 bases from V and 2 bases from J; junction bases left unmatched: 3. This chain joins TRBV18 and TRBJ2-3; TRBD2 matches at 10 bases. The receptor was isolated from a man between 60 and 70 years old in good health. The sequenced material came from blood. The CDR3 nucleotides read TGTGCCAGCTCACAACTAGCGGGAATCACAGATACGCAGTATTTT. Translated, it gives CASSQLAGITDTQYF. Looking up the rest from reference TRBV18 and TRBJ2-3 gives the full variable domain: NAGVMQNPRHLVRRRGQEARLRCSPMKGHSHVYWYRQLPEEGLKFMVYLQKENIIDESGMPKERFSAEFPKEGPSILRIQQVVRGDSAAYFCASSQLAGITDTQYFGPGTRLTVL.